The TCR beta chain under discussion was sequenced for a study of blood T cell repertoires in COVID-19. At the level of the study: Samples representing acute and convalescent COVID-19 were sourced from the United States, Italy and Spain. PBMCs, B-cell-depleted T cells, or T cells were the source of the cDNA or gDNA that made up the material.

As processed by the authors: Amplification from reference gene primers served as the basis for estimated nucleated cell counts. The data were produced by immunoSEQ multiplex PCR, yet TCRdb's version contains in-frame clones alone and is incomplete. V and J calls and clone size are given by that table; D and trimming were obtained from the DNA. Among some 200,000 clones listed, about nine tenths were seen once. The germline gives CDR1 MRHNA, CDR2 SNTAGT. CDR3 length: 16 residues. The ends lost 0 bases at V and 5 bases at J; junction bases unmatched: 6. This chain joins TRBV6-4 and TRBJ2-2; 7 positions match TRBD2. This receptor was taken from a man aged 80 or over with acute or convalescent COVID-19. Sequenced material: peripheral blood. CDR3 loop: CASSDSGGSRTGELFF. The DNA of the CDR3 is TGTGCCAGCAGTGACTCGGGAGGGAGTCGGACCGGGGAGCTGTTTTTT.